This T cell receptor (beta chain) came from a study of blood T cell repertoires in COVID-19. The V gene end was trimmed by 8 bases and the J gene end by 1 base; junction bases not matched to a gene: 9. Germline values: CDR1 MNHEY, CDR2 SMNVEV (reference sequence). The CDR3 extends over 15 amino acids. In the original workflow: Nucleated cell number was recorded as an estimate derived from reference gene primer amplification. TCRdb's table, derived via immunoSEQ multiplex PCR, lists solely in-frame clones and lacks some. V and J calls and clone size are those listed in that table; D and trimming were worked out from the DNA. This repertoire shows some 270,000 clones, 70% to 90% found once; its top ten account for roughly 4.3%.

V is TRBV27 and J is TRBJ2-7; 9 bases align to TRBD2. Sequencing was performed on PBMCs or T cells enriched from blood (not recorded which). The TCR sequence derives from a woman in her 30s with acute COVID-19. The CDR3 bases are TGTGCCAGCTGGGGGGCGACTAGCGGTTCCTACGAGCAGTACTTC. It is translated as CASWGATSGSYEQYF.